This T cell receptor beta chain was sequenced during a study of blood T cells in healthy people across ages. A second about 7 to 11 cycle PCR used barcoded and J-beta primers. In TCRdb, the 5' RACE reads were re-called with MiXCR into one record per CDR3 protein. The sample lists 1.5 million to 2 million distinct CDR3 sequences, about two fifths occurring once. The CDR3 runs 16 residues. Trimming removed 0 bases from V and 0 bases from J, with 10 bases in between. CDR1 SGDLS and CDR2 YYNGEE come from the germline V gene. This clonotype was seen more than once but under ten times. J is TRBJ1-3 and V is TRBV9; D remains ambiguous. The sample taken for sequencing was blood. This clonotype was sampled from a human donor in good health. CDR3 in amino acids: CASSVVARSSGNTIYF. The CDR3 DNA follows: TGTGCCAGCAGCGTAGTCGCCAGAAGCTCTGGAAACACCATATATTTT. Full variable domain (outside the CDR3, taken from reference TRBV9 and TRBJ1-3): DSGVTQTPKHLITATGQRVTLRCSPRSGDLSVYWYQQSLDQGLQFLIQYYNGEERAKGNILERFSAQQFPDLHSELNLSSLELGDSALYFCASSVVARSSGNTIYFGEGSWLTVV.